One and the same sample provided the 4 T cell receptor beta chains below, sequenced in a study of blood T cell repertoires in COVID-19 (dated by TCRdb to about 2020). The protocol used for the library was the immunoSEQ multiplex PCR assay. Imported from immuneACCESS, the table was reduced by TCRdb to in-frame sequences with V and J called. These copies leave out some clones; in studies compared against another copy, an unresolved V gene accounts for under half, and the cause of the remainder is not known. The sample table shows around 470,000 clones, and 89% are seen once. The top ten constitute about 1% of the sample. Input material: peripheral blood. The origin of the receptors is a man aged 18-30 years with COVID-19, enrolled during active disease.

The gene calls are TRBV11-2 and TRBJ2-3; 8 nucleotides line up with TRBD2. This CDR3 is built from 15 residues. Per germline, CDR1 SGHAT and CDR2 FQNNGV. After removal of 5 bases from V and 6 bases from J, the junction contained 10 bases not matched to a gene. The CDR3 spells CASSRRTSLSDTQYF. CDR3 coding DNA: TGTGCCAGCAGCCGCCGGACTAGCCTTAGTGATACGCAGTATTTT.

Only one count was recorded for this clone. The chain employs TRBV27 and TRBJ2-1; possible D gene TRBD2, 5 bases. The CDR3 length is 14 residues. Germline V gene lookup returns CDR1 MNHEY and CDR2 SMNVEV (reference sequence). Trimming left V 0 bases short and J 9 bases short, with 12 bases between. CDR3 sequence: CASSLSRLASEQFF. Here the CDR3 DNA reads TGTGCCAGCAGTTTATCACGGCTAGCTAGTGAGCAGTTCTTC.

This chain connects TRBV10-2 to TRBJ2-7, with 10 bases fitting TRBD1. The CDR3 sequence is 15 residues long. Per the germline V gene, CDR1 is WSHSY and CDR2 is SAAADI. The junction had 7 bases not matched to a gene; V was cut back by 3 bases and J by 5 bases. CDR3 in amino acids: CASSEGDRGVHEQYF. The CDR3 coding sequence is TGCGCCAGCAGTGAAGGGGACAGGGGCGTTCACGAGCAGTACTTC.

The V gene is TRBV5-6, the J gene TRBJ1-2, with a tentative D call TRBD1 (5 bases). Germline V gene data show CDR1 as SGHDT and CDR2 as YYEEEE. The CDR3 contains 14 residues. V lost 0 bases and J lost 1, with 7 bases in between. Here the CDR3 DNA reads TGTGCCAGCAGCTTGGTAGGGGTTAACTATGGCTACACCTTC. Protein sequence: CASSLVGVNYGYTF. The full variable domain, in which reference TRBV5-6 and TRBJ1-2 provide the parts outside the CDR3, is DAGVTQSPTHLIKTRGQQVTLRCSPKSGHDTVSWYQQALGQGPQFIFQYYEEEERQRGNFPDRFSGHQFPNYSSELNVNALLLGDSALYLCASSLVGVNYGYTFGSGTRLTVV.